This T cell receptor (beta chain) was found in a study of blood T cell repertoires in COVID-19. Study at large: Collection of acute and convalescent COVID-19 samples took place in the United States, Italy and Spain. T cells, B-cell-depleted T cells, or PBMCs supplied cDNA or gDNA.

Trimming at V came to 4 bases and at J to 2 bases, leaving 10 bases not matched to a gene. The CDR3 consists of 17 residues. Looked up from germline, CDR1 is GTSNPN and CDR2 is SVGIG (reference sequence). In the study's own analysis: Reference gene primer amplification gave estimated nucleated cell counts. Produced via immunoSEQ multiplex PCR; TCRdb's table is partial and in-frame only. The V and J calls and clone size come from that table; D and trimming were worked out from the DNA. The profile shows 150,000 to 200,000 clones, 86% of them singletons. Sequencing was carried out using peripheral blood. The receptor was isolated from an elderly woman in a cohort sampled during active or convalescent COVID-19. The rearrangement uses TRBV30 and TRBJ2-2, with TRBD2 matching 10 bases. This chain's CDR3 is CAWTPEVAGGNTGELFF. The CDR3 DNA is TGTGCCTGGACCCCTGAAGTAGCGGGGGGTAACACCGGGGAGCTGTTTTTT.